These 10 T cell receptor beta chains share one sample of origin, sequenced in a study of T cells after posttransplantation cyclophosphamide. Data came from immunoSEQ multiplex PCR; TCRdb stores just in-frame clones and leaves some out. The table shows 4,000 or so clones, with 85% to 95% occurring only once. The specimen sequenced was naive CD4+ T cells sorted from PBMCs. These receptor sequences come from a man in his forties or fifties.

V and J are TRBV18 and TRBJ2-7, with TRBD1 as a possible D gene (6 bases). The CDR3 is made up of 13 amino acids. Germline CDR1 and CDR2: KGHSH and LQKENI. V lost 3 bases, J lost 7 bases, and 13 bases lay in between. The CDR3 coding sequence is TGTGCCAGCTCACCCGCAGGGGTGAGAGAGCAGTACTTC. The encoded protein is CASSPAGVREQYF.

The V gene is TRBV30, the J gene TRBJ1-5; the match to TRBD1 covers 7 bases. With V trimmed by 8 bases and J by 3 bases, 16 bases remained unmatched. This CDR3 is 16 amino acids long. Germline values: CDR1 GTSNPN, CDR2 SVGIG (reference sequence). This CDR3 reads CALRRGRVGDNQPQHF. CDR3 DNA: TGTGCCCTAAGGAGGGGGCGAGTTGGTGACAATCAGCCCCAGCATTTT.

The chain uses TRBV5-1 and TRBJ1-1; D not certain. V gave up 0 bases and J gave up 0 bases, with 12 bases separating them. This CDR3 comprises 16 residues. Germline CDR1 is SGHRS and CDR2 is YFSETQ. The CDR3 region is CASSLGVSGMNTEAFF. The CDR3 DNA reads as TGCGCCAGCAGCTTGGGTGTCAGCGGGATGAACACTGAAGCTTTCTTT.

The chain uses TRBV7-2 and TRBJ2-2; 8 bases are shared with TRBD2. Germline CDR1 is SGHTA and CDR2 is FQGNSA. The CDR3 totals 16 residues. The ends lost 3 bases at V and 5 bases at J; junction bases unmatched: 8. The CDR3 nucleotides read TGTGCCAGCAGCTTCCTTCGGGGGGGGAGGACCGGGGAGCTGTTTTTT. It yields the protein CASSFLRGGRTGELFF. Looking up the rest from reference TRBV7-2 and TRBJ2-2 gives the full variable domain: GAGVSQSPSNKVTEKGKDVELRCDPISGHTALYWYRQSLGQGLEFLIYFQGNSAPDKSGLPSDRFSAERTGGSVSTLTIQRTQQEDSAVYLCASSFLRGGRTGELFFGEGSRLTVL.

CDR3 amino acids: CASSLRAGTSVSYNEQFF. The CDR3 nucleotides read TGCGCCAGCAGCTTGCGAGCCGGGACTAGCGTCTCCTACAATGAGCAGTTCTTC. The V gene is TRBV5-1, the J gene TRBJ2-1; 10 nucleotides agree with TRBD2. The CDR3 has 18 residues. The germline V gene encodes CDR1 SGHRS and CDR2 YFSETQ. J gave up 0 bases and V 1 base, and 7 bases lay outside the gene matches.

This chain connects TRBV7-3 to TRBJ1-2, with D possibly TRBD1 on 5 matching bases. The V end lost 3 bases, the J end lost 7 bases, and 9 bases lay between the germline ends. The CDR3 runs to 12 residues. Germline CDR1 is SGHTA and CDR2 is FQGTGA. The CDR3, as DNA: TGTGCCAGCAGCTTTCAGGGCTCTGGCTACACCTTC. This sequence encodes CASSFQGSGYTF.

V is TRBV7-3 and J is TRBJ2-3; weak D call: TRBD1 (6 bases). This CDR3 is 16 amino acids long. Germline V gives CDR1 SGHTA, CDR2 FQGTGA. Trimming pared 0 bases from V and 4 bases from J, leaving 14 bases between. The CDR3 sequence is CASSLTLAGAADTQYF. In nucleotides, the CDR3 is TGTGCCAGCAGCTTAACTCTCGCAGGGGCCGCAGATACGCAGTATTTT.

J is TRBJ2-1 and V is TRBV7-3, with D maybe TRBD1 (6 bases). CDR1 SGHTA and CDR2 FQGTGA come from the germline V gene. The CDR3 sequence is 14 residues long. V lost 2 bases and J lost 6, with 11 bases in between. CDR3 sequence: CASSLQGPPNEQFF. CDR3 sequence (DNA): TGTGCCAGCAGCTTACAGGGGCCCCCCAATGAGCAGTTCTTC.

V gene TRBV4-1 combines with J gene TRBJ2-5; 12 bases agree with TRBD2. The CDR3 covers 17 residues. The ends lost 4 bases at V and 3 bases at J; junction bases unmatched: 9. Germline V lookup: CDR1 MGHRA, CDR2 YSYEKL. The CDR3: CASSPRRLAGAEETQYF. CDR3 bases: TGCGCCAGCAGCCCCCGACGACTAGCGGGGGCGGAAGAGACCCAGTACTTC.

This chain connects TRBV5-1 to TRBJ1-1; TRBD1 matches at 9 bases. Germline V CDR1 and CDR2: SGHRS, YFSETQ. V trimming: 4 bases; J trimming: 10 bases; junction bases outside the gene matches: 20. This CDR3 region has 17 residues. CDR3 loop: CASSQAPGQGVLGSAFF. CDR3 coding DNA: TGCGCCAGCAGCCAGGCGCCGGGACAGGGTGTGCTCGGTTCAGCTTTCTTT.